This TCR beta chain was captured by sequencing in a study of T-cell memory formation after mild COVID-19 (dated by TCRdb to the early 2020s). Concerning the study at large: Most TCR sequence clusters were specific to one of the two donors. In a couple of donors, T-cell clones that expanded and contracted after mild COVID-19 were tracked by sequencing TCRalpha and TCRbeta repertoires over time. The cohort was made up of two young adult volunteers, one female and one male, who were previously healthy.

The sequencing machine was an Illumina NovaSeq 6000. Using 5'RACE with constant-segment primers, TCRalpha and TCRbeta cDNA libraries were constructed, with sample barcodes and unique molecular identifiers added in the process. Trizol reagent was used to extract RNA from every sample. Library amplification was performed in two PCR steps, and a second sample barcode and Illumina TruSeq adapters were introduced in the second step. Sequencing of the libraries was done on an Illumina NovaSeq, producing 2 x 150 bp paired-end reads. Under the source paper's analysis protocol: Demultiplexing of reads and collapsing into UMI-guided consensus sequences were performed with migec v1.2.7. With mixcr v2.1.11, UMI consensuses were aligned to TRA and TRB V and J templates and assembled into clonotypes. A clonotype was counted as expanded or contracted only when both edgeR and NoisET called the clonotype significant, with the noise models trained on biological replicates. For edgeR calls, a false discovery rate-adjusted p below 0.01 and a log2 fold-change threshold of 1 were applied. As an exploratory analysis of dynamics, max-normalized trajectories of the 1000 most abundant clonotypes were examined with PCA combined with hierarchical clustering. Each responding clone was given a CD4 or CD8 phenotype based on the CD4+ and CD8+ repertoires, which had been sequenced separately. TCRdb reanalyzed the raw reads on its own, using fastp at Q25 for trimming and MiXCR for clone calling, and kept in-frame beta chains. Identical CDR3 protein sequences are pooled into one entry, listed with their most common genes and DNA. TCRdb's processing, not the authors' own work, is the source of the V and J calls. Here the sample has some 410,000 distinct CDR3 sequences; about a quarter occur a single time. Together, the top ten hold 13% of the sample.

Regarding this clonotype: It lacks a known antigen. No clone much larger than this one lies a single base away; base qualities are absent.

Beyond this particular receptor, the publication reports: Contracting CD4+ clones were located mainly in the CM and EM memory subsets, whereas CD8+ clones were found to be enriched in EMRA. SARS-CoV-2 specificity was not confirmed for the second-wave clones peaking on day 37. The detection of some responding clones in pre-infection memory suggests that pre-existing cross-reactive memory T cells joined the SARS-CoV-2 response. Only a couple of mild cases were covered by the study, and larger cohorts that include severe cases with pre-infection samples were considered necessary. From day 15 to 85, contracting clones showed balanced CD4/CD8 phenotypes, whereas a second wave of clones that expanded from day 15 to 37 leaned towards CD4+.

PBMCs were isolated by Ficoll-Paque density gradient centrifugation. V ends up 2 bases short and J 4 bases short, with an unmatched junction base count of 9. The CDR3 covers 16 residues, taking in both the cysteine and the phenylalanine. The kept DNA is CDR3 alone, 48 bases in frame from the first base. The germline V gene (reference sequence) sets CDR1 to MNHEY and CDR2 to SMNVEV. The receptor was derived from an adult woman who had mild COVID-19 (a few samples of this study predate the infection). The sample titles of this study are shuffled in the database, so cell type and time point are left out; the donor was told from shared clones. The chain is made from TRBV27 and TRBJ2-7, with 9 bases aligning to TRBD2. The sample taken for sequencing was PBMCs or a T cell subset sorted from them (not recorded which). At the DNA level, the sequence is TGTGCCAGCAGTTTACAATATAGCGGGGGATATTACGAGCAGTACTTC. It translates as CASSLQYSGGYYEQYF.